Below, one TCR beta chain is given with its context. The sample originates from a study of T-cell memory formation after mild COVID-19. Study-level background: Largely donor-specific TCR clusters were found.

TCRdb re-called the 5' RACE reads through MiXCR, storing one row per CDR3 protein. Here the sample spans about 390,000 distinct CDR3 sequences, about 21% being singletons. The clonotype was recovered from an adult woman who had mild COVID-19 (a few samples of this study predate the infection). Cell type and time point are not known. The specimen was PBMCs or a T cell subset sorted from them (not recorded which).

The CDR3 bases are TGTGCCAGCAGTTACCGCCGGACAGGGGGGAGGGACGAGCAGTACTTC. This translates into CASSYRRTGGRDEQYF. The chain carries TRBV6-2 or TRBV6-3 and TRBJ2-7, with 10 positions matching TRBD1. The trim removed 2 bases at V and 5 bases at J, leaving 9 bases unmatched. Germline CDR1 is MNHEY and CDR2 is SVGEGT. The CDR3 is 16 residues long.